This T cell receptor beta chain is drawn from a study of blood T cell repertoires in COVID-19. Study summary: Samples came from the United States, Italy and Spain, spanning acute and convalescent COVID-19. PBMCs, B-cell-depleted T cells, or T cells were the source of the cDNA or gDNA that made up the material.

J gave up 1 base and V 0 bases, and 9 bases lay outside the gene matches. The CDR3 extends over 17 amino acids. Germline values: CDR1 SGDLS, CDR2 YYNGEE. In the study's own analysis: Amplification from reference gene primers served as the basis for estimated nucleated cell counts. Generated by immunoSEQ multiplex PCR, the TCRdb table keeps only in-frame clones and is missing some. From that table come the V and J calls and clone size; the DNA was used to work out D and trimming. The table records about 31,000 clones, 80% to 95% of them present only once. The chain carries TRBV9 and TRBJ1-2; 7 positions agree with TRBD1. The sample taken for sequencing was peripheral blood. This clonotype was sampled from a man aged 60 to 75 with acute or convalescent COVID-19. Written as DNA, the CDR3 is TGTGCCAGCAGCGTAGGCGGGACAGCCGACTTTAACTATGGCTACACCTTC. Its translation is CASSVGGTADFNYGYTF.